The T cell receptor (beta chain) described here comes from a study of blood T cell repertoires in COVID-19. The overall study: Whether acute or convalescent, the COVID-19 samples came from the United States, Italy and Spain. From T cells, B-cell-depleted T cells, or PBMCs came the material, which was cDNA or gDNA.

Recruited during active infection, patients (from Seattle) were subsequently followed longitudinally. Per the original methods: From reference gene primer amplification, estimates of nucleated cell counts were derived. The repertoire was sequenced with immunoSEQ multiplex PCR; TCRdb's copy has only in-frame clones and lacks some. V, J and clone size derive from that table, while D and trimming were established from the DNA sequence. The sample holds under 350,000 clones, around 92% seen once. The CDR3 contains 11 residues. Per the germline V gene, CDR1 is SGHDT and CDR2 is YYEEEE. J was trimmed by 6 bases and V by 7 bases; bases with no gene match: 2.

Sequencing was done on a sample of peripheral blood. This receptor was identified in a woman in her twenties or thirties with COVID-19, enrolled during active disease. The chain carries TRBV5-6 and TRBJ2-5; 8 nucleotides match TRBD1. The chain's CDR3 is CASGRGQTQYF. In DNA form, the CDR3 reads TGTGCCAGCGGCAGGGGGCAGACCCAGTACTTC.